One and the same sample provided the 12 T cell receptor beta chains below, sequenced in a study of identifying expanded T cells in peripheral blood. The assay was immunoSEQ multiplex PCR, and TCRdb's table has in-frame clones only and misses some. Seen here are about 82,000 clones, 70% to 90% observed once, and the top ten hold roughly 7.3%. The sequencing sample was made of blood. The receptors here all came from a person aged 18 to 75 in good health.

The chain recombines TRBV6-5 with TRBJ1-3; D possibly corresponds to TRBD1 (6 bases). The CDR3 is made up of 15 amino acids. V gave up 6 bases and J gave up 5 bases, with 17 bases separating them. In germline, CDR1 is MNHEY, CDR2 SVGAGI. CDR3 sequence reads: CASRGGDIARNTIYF. The CDR3, as DNA: TGTGCCAGCAGAGGGGGTGACATTGCCCGAAACACCATATATTTT.

The rearrangement joins TRBV30 to TRBJ1-2; weak D call: TRBD1 (5 bases). The CDR3 spans 14 residues. The germline gives CDR1 GTSNPN, CDR2 SVGIG (reference sequence). Trimming cost V 2 bases and J 4 bases, with 14 bases left between them. This chain's CDR3 is CAWSRRGAIYGYTF. Written as DNA, the CDR3 is TGTGCCTGGAGTAGAAGGGGAGCTATCTATGGCTACACCTTC.

The genes are TRBV7-2 and TRBJ1-3; tentative D call: TRBD1 (6 bases). The CDR3 is 15 amino acids. Germline CDR1 and CDR2: SGHTA and FQGNSA. V was pared by 1 base and J by 2 bases, with 9 bases between. The CDR3: CASSLGWGPGNTIYF. The CDR3 nucleotides read TGTGCCAGCAGCTTAGGGTGGGGGCCTGGAAACACCATATATTTT.

CDR3 DNA sequence: TGTGCCAGCAGCAAACGGGAGGGGTCCAACTATGGCTACACCTTC. Translation: CASSKREGSNYGYTF. This chain connects TRBV21-1 to TRBJ1-2. TRBV21-1 constitutes a pseudogene. This CDR3 is built from 15 residues.

The chain joins TRBV6-4 to TRBJ2-7; TRBD2 matches 15 bases. This CDR3 has 20 amino acids. CDR1 and CDR2 (germline): MRHNA, SNTAGT. The V and J ends lost 5 bases and 4 bases, in that order; junction bases with no gene match: 18. Here the CDR3 reads CASSKRTSGWTSGRVYEQYF. The CDR3 DNA follows: TGTGCCAGCAGTAAAAGGACTAGCGGGTGGACTAGCGGGAGGGTTTACGAGCAGTACTTC.

This sequence joins TRBV27 and TRBJ2-1, with TRBD1 matching 9 bases. Germline CDR1 reads MNHEY; CDR2 reads SMNVEV (reference sequence). The CDR3 runs 13 residues. V lost 8 bases to trimming and J lost 8 bases; unmatched junction nucleotides: 7. The CDR3, as DNA: TGTGCCAGCCGTGAACAGGGGGCCGATGAGCAGTTCTTC. Protein product: CASREQGADEQFF.

CDR3 residues: CASSVGDSFTGELFF. As DNA, the CDR3 is TGTGCCAGCAGCGTAGGGGACAGCTTCACCGGGGAGCTGTTTTTT. J is TRBJ2-2 and V is TRBV9; 7 positions match TRBD1. CDR1 is SGDLS, CDR2 YYNGEE, per germline. Unmatched junction bases numbered 3, after V lost 0 bases and J lost 4 bases. The CDR3 is made up of 15 amino acids.

V gene TRBV6-1 combines with J gene TRBJ2-7, with 8 nucleotides matching TRBD1. With V trimmed by 5 bases and J by 1 base, 7 bases remained unmatched. This CDR3 spans 15 amino acids. Germline V gene data show CDR1 as MNHNS and CDR2 as SASEGT. CDR3 region: CASSWDRYPSYEQYF. The CDR3, as DNA: TGTGCCAGCAGTTGGGACAGGTACCCATCCTACGAGCAGTACTTC.

The chain is built from TRBV5-6 and TRBJ2-2; 7 positions agree with TRBD1. The V segment lost 2 bases and the J segment 6 bases; nucleotides outside the gene matches: 10. Germline loops: CDR1 SGHDT, CDR2 YYEEEE. The CDR3 totals 16 residues. The CDR3 here is CASSFPGGVGSGELFF. CDR3 nucleotide sequence: TGTGCCAGCAGCTTCCCAGGGGGTGTCGGCTCCGGGGAGCTGTTTTTT.

This rearrangement joins TRBV5-4 to TRBJ1-6; possible D gene TRBD1, 5 bases. V was trimmed by 7 bases and J by 6 bases, leaving 17 bases between them. This CDR3 has 15 amino acids. Germline V gene sequence: CDR1 SGHNT, CDR2 YYREEE (reference sequence). CDR3 sequence (DNA): TGTGCCAGCTCCCGGGTAGGAGGGGTTAATTCACCCCTCCACTTT. This encodes CASSRVGGVNSPLHF.

J is TRBJ2-1 and V is TRBV7-9; the D is unclear. The V gene's germline CDR1 is SEHNR and CDR2 FQNEAQ (reference sequence). CDR3 length: 15 amino acids. V was clipped by 1 base and J by 2 bases, with 9 bases between them. The CDR3 protein is CASSLVSSTYNEQFF. The CDR3 DNA reads as TGTGCCAGCAGCTTAGTCAGCTCAACCTACAATGAGCAGTTCTTC.

This sequence joins TRBV19 and TRBJ2-5; a weak D match, TRBD1 (5 bases). The CDR3 has 14 residues. CDR1 is LNHDA and CDR2 is SQIVND in the germline V gene (reference sequence). V shed 3 bases and J shed 3 bases, with 11 bases lying between them. As DNA, the CDR3 is TGTGCCAGTAGTATGGCCCGACAGAAAGAGACCCAGTACTTC. Translated: CASSMARQKETQYF.